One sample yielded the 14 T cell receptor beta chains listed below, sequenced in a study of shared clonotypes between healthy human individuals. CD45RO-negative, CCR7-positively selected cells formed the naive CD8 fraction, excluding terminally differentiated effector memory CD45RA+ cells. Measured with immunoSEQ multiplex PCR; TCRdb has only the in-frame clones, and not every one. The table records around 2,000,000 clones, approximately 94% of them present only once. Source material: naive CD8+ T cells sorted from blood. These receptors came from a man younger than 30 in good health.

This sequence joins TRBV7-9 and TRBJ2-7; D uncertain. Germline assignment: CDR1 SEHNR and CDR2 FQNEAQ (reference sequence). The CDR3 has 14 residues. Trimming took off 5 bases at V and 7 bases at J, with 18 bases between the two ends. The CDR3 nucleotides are TGTGCCAGCAGCCCCTTTGGGCGAAGAGATGAGCAGTACTTC. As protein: CASSPFGRRDEQYF.

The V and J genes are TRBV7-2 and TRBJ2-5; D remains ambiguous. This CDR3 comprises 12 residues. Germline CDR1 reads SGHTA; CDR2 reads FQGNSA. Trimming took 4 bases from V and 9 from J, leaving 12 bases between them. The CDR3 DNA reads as TGTGCCAGCAGCTCCTCCGCCGTGGCCCAGTACTTC. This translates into CASSSSAVAQYF.

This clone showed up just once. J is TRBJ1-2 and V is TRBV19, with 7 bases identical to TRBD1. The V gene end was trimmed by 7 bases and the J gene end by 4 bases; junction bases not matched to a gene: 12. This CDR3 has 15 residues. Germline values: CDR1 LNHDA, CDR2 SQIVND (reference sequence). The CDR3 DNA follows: TGTGCCAGTATCCCCATGTCCGGGACAGTCTATGGCTACACCTTC. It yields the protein CASIPMSGTVYGYTF.

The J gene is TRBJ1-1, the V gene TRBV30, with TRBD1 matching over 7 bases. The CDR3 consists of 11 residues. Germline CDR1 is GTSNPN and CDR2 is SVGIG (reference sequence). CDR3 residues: CTSDRVSEAFF. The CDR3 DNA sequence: TGTACCAGCGACAGGGTCTCTGAAGCTTTCTTT.

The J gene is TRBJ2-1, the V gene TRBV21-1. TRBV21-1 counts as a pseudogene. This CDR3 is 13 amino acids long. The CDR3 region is CASSKEKVLKQFF. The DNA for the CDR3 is TGTGCCAGCAGCAAAGAGAAGGTGTTAAAGCAGTTCTTC.

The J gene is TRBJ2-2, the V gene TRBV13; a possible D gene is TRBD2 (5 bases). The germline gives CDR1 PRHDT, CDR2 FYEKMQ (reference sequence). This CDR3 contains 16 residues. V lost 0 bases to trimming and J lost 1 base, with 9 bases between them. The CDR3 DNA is TGTGCCAGCAGCTTAGGGGCAGGAGGGAACACCGGGGAGCTGTTTTTT. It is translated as CASSLGAGGNTGELFF.

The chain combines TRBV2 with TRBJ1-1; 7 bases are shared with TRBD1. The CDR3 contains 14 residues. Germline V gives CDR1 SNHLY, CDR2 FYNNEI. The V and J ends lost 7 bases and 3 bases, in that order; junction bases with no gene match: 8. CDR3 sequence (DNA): TGTGCCAGCATCGAAGGGGGCGGGGACACTGAAGCTTTCTTT. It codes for CASIEGGGDTEAFF.

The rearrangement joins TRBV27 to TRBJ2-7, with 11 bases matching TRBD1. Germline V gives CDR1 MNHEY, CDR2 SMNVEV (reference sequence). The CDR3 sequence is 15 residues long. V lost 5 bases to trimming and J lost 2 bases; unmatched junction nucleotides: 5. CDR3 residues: CASSGLGQGAYEQYF. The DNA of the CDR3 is TGTGCCAGCAGTGGTCTGGGACAGGGGGCCTACGAGCAGTACTTC.

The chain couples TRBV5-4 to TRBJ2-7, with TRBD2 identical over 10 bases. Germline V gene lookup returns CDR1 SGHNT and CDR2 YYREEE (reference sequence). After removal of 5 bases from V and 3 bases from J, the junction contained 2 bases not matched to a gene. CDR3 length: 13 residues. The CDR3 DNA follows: TGTGCCAGCAGACCTAGCGGGAGCTACGAGCAGTACTTC. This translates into CASRPSGSYEQYF.

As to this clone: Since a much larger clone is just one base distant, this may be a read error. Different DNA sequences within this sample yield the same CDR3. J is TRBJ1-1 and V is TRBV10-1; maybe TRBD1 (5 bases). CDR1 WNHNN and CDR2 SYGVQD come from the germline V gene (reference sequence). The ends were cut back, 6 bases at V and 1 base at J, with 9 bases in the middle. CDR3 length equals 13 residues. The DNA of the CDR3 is TGCGCCAGCAGCGTTGGGGGGAACACTGAAGCTTTCTTT. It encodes CASSVGGNTEAFF.

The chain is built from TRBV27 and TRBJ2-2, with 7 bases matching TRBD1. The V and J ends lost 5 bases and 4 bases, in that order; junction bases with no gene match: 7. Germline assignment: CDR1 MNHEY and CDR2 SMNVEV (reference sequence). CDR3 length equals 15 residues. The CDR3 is CASSPEGGGTGELFF. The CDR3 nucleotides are TGTGCCAGCAGTCCCGAAGGGGGCGGCACCGGGGAGCTGTTTTTT.

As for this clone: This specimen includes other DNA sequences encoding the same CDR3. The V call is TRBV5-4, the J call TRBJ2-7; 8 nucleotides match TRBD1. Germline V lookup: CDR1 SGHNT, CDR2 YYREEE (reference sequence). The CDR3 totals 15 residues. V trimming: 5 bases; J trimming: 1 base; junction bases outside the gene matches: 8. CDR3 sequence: CASSFGQGASYEQYF. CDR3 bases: TGTGCCAGCAGTTTTGGACAGGGAGCGTCCTACGAGCAGTACTTC.

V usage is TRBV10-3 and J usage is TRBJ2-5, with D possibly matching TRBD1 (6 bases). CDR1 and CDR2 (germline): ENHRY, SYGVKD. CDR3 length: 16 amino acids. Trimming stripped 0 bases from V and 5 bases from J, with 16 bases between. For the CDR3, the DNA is TGTGCCATCAGTGAGTCTCAAGGGGGAGCCTGGGAGACCCAGTACTTC. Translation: CAISESQGGAWETQYF.

DNA for the CDR3: TGCAGCGTTGAAGCGGGGGAGTACCAAGAGACCCAGTACTTC. This codes for CSVEAGEYQETQYF. This chain links TRBV29-1 with TRBJ2-5, with a tentative D call TRBD2 (6 bases). Trimming stripped 1 base from V and 0 bases from J, with 9 bases between. The germline CDR1 and CDR2 sequences are SQVTM and ANQGSEA. The CDR3 has 14 amino acids.